These 25 T cell receptor beta chains were sequenced from one sample in a study of breast tumors, draining lymph nodes, adjacent tissues. MiXCR, run by TCRdb on the multiplex PCR reads, gives a single entry per CDR3 protein. The table has about 300,000 distinct CDR3 sequences, 30% seen once. Samples came from axillary lymph nodes draining the breast cancer. Specimen: axillary lymph node tissue. All receptors come from a female donor with breast cancer. Some clones in this sample may be carry-over from other donors' samples.

In this sample, this clonotype turned up many times. V and J are TRBV7-3 and TRBJ2-7; D remains ambiguous. The V end lost 2 bases, the J end lost 2 bases, and 13 bases lay between the germline ends. Germline loops: CDR1 SGHTA, CDR2 FQGTGA. The CDR3 extends over 15 amino acids. The CDR3 loop is CASSLDSGPTYEQYF. CDR3 coding DNA: TGTGCCAGCAGCTTAGACTCAGGTCCAACCTACGAGCAGTACTTC.

CDR3 nucleotides: TGTGCCAGCAGTTACGGGTCAGGGGATGGCTACACCTTC. Its protein product is CASSYGSGDGYTF. This sequence joins TRBV6-5 and TRBJ1-2, with a possible D match to TRBD1 (6 bases). V dropped 2 bases and J dropped 6 bases, with 10 bases sitting between them. The V gene's germline CDR1 is MNHEY and CDR2 SVGAGI. The CDR3 runs to 13 residues.

In this sample, this clonotype turned up many times. This chain uses TRBV5-1 with TRBJ2-6, with D perhaps TRBD1 (6 bases). This CDR3 comprises 15 residues. V was pared by 4 bases and J by 0 bases, with 8 bases between. Germline CDR1 reads SGHRS; CDR2 reads YFSETQ. CDR3 sequence reads: CASSGQNSGANVLTF. CDR3 DNA: TGCGCCAGCAGCGGACAGAACTCTGGGGCCAACGTCCTGACTTTC.

This clonotype has ten or more counts. The chain links TRBV12-3 or TRBV12-4 to TRBJ2-1, with 7 bases fitting TRBD2. This CDR3 spans 17 amino acids. V lost 2 bases and J lost 0; bases outside the gene matches: 7. CDR3 in DNA: TGTGCCAGCAGTTTATACGGGGGGATCCGCTCCTACAATGAGCAGTTCTTC. It encodes CASSLYGGIRSYNEQFF.

V usage is TRBV25-1 and J usage is TRBJ2-7; D remains ambiguous. Looked up from germline, CDR1 is MGHDK and CDR2 is SYGVNS. V was clipped by 8 bases and J by 3 bases, with 8 bases between them. The CDR3 loop spans 11 amino acids. The CDR3 protein is CASLRVYEQYF. CDR3 in DNA: TGTGCCAGCCTTCGCGTCTACGAGCAGTACTTC.

Concerning this clonotype itself: In this CDR3 the conserved last residue, phenylalanine or tryptophan, is missing, so a read error is likely. The chain employs TRBV20-1 and TRBJ2-1, with 8 bases matching TRBD2. CDR1 and CDR2 from the germline V gene are DFQATT and SNEGSKA (reference sequence). The CDR3 spans 15 residues. Written as DNA, the CDR3 is TGCGGTGCTAGGCCAATAGCGGGAAGGCCCAATGAGCAGTTCTCC. This translates into CGARPIAGRPNEQFS.

About this clonotype: Possible read error: a much larger clone is one base away. The chain carries TRBV20-1 and TRBJ2-1; D is undetermined. The CDR3 loop spans 14 amino acids. Germline assignment: CDR1 DFQATT and CDR2 SNEGSKA (reference sequence). CDR3 nucleotides: TGCAGTGCTAGCTCGGTCAGCTCCTACAATGAGCAGCTCTTC. Protein product: CSASSVSSYNEQLF.

This clonotype was counted at least ten times. This chain uses TRBV24-1 with TRBJ2-1, with D unresolved. CDR1 is KGHDR and CDR2 is SFDVKD in the germline V gene. V lost 2 bases, J lost 2 bases, and 3 bases lay in between. The CDR3 runs 13 residues. CDR3 nucleotides: TGTGCCACCAGTGATTCAACCTACAATGAGCAGTTCTTC. Its translation is CATSDSTYNEQFF.

This clonotype appeared once. A clone one base away is much larger, so this may be a read error. V is TRBV5-6 and J is TRBJ1-5, with a possible D match to TRBD1 (6 bases). The CDR3 is 16 residues long. The V and J ends lost 3 bases and 5 bases respectively, with 18 bases between them. The germline CDR1 and CDR2 sequences are SGHDT and YYEEEE. CDR3 region: CASSSMRAGDYQPQHF. CDR3 bases: TGTGCCAGCAGCTCGATGCGGGCAGGGGACTATCAGCCCCAGCATTTT.

This clonotype was observed at least ten times. The J gene is TRBJ2-1, the V gene TRBV7-8; 12 bases map to TRBD2. The junction had 10 bases not matched to a gene; V was cut back by 3 bases and J by 7 bases. The germline V gene encodes CDR1 SGHVS and CDR2 FQNEAQ. This CDR3 is built from 17 residues. CDR3 loop: CASSFLTSGRSGNEQFF. The CDR3 coding sequence is TGTGCCAGCAGCTTTCTTACTAGCGGGAGGTCAGGGAATGAGCAGTTCTTC.

This clonotype was found many times. V is TRBV6-6 and J is TRBJ2-2, with TRBD1 identical over 8 bases. Germline V lookup: CDR1 MNHNY, CDR2 SVGAGI (reference sequence). J lost 2 bases, V lost 7 bases, and 6 bases had no gene match. This CDR3 has 15 residues. As DNA, the CDR3 is TGTGCCAGCATCGGACAGGGAGTTAACACCGGGGAGCTGTTTTTT. This codes for CASIGQGVNTGELFF.

This clonotype appeared many times. The J gene is TRBJ1-2, the V gene TRBV29-1; D gene ambiguous. The CDR3 sequence is 13 residues long. CDR1 is SQVTM, CDR2 ANQGSEA, per germline. Trimming cost V 4 bases and J 0 bases, with 9 bases left between them. CDR3 coding DNA: TGCAGCGTTGTTGTCAGCTCTAACTATGGCTACACCTTC. Translation gives CSVVVSSNYGYTF.

This clonotype was recorded many times. The chain recombines TRBV5-6 with TRBJ1-6; D uncertain. V lost 4 bases to trimming and J lost 8 bases, with 13 bases between them. The CDR3 covers 14 residues. Germline CDR1 is SGHDT and CDR2 is YYEEEE. The CDR3 sequence is CASSPAEVDSPLHF. The DNA for the CDR3 is TGTGCCAGCAGCCCCGCGGAAGTCGATTCACCCCTCCACTTT.

Concerning this clonotype itself: Mismatch with germline at one junction end may stem from a read error. V is TRBV10-3 and J is TRBJ2-1; 13 bases agree with TRBD2. Germline values: CDR1 ENHRY, CDR2 SYGVKD. The CDR3 runs to 19 residues. CDR3 sequence (DNA): TGTGCCAGCAGTTACGGGACTAGCGGGGTTTATCGCTCCTACAATGAGCAGTTCTTC. It translates to CASSYGTSGVYRSYNEQFF.

Ten or more counts support this clonotype. The chain carries TRBV5-8 and TRBJ2-6; D is uncertain. The CDR3 has 18 amino acids. Germline CDR1 and CDR2: SGHTS and YDEGEE. V lost 3 bases and J 1 base, leaving 17 bases between the germline ends. The CDR3: CASSSSGRRSSGANVLTF. CDR3 nucleotides: TGTGCCAGCAGCTCTTCGGGCAGGCGGTCTTCTGGGGCCAACGTCCTGACTTTC.

In its sample, this clonotype was seen many times. This chain connects TRBV7-9 to TRBJ1-2; 7 bases map to TRBD1. This CDR3 has 17 amino acids. Trimming at V came to 5 bases and at J to 4 bases, leaving 16 bases not matched to a gene. In germline, CDR1 is SEHNR, CDR2 FQNEAQ (reference sequence). CDR3 sequence (DNA): TGTGCCAGCAGCCTCCAGGGGGGAGGGGAGGTTAGCTATGGCTACACCTTC. It codes for CASSLQGGGEVSYGYTF.

Comment on this clonotype: Its ends do not fully match the called genes, so a read error is possible. The chain combines TRBV5-1 with TRBJ2-1; D perhaps matches TRBD2 (5 bases). CDR3 size: 16 residues. Germline CDR1 reads SGHRS; CDR2 reads YFSETQ. The CDR3 sequence is CASSLALASRRNEQSF. The CDR3 nucleotides read TGCGCCAGCAGCTTGGCCTTGGCTAGCAGGCGCAATGAGCAGTCCTTC.

The V gene is TRBV6-2 or TRBV6-3, the J gene TRBJ2-5, with 11 bases identical to TRBD2. The CDR3 has 15 amino acids. With 7 bases clipped from V and 3 bases from J, the junction kept 7 bases outside the gene matches. CDR1 is MNHEY and CDR2 is SVGEGT in the germline V gene. CDR3 in amino acids: CASKRKGLAEETQYF. In DNA form, the CDR3 reads TGTGCCAGCAAGCGTAAGGGACTAGCGGAAGAGACCCAGTACTTC.

The V gene is TRBV27, the J gene TRBJ2-2; either TRBD1 or TRBD2 may supply D (5 bases each). This CDR3 has 12 residues. V was clipped by 6 bases and J by 6 bases, with 8 bases between them. Germline V gene sequence: CDR1 MNHEY, CDR2 SMNVEV (reference sequence). This CDR3 reads CASSRDPGELFF. For the CDR3, the DNA is TGTGCCAGCAGCAGGGACCCCGGGGAGCTGTTTTTT.

In this sample, this clonotype turned up many times. The chain joins TRBV2 to TRBJ2-1, with a weak D call TRBD2 (6 bases). Trimming cost V 5 bases and J 3 bases, with 14 bases left between them. Germline CDR1 reads SNHLY; CDR2 reads FYNNEI. The CDR3 extends over 15 amino acids. CDR3 loop: CASSRDSRVYNEQFF. CDR3 coding DNA: TGTGCCAGCAGTCGGGACTCCCGAGTCTACAATGAGCAGTTCTTC.

This clonotype turned up a few times. V gene TRBV3-1 combines with J gene TRBJ1-3; no firm D call. The CDR3 totals 12 residues. V lost 6 bases, J lost 2 bases, and 5 bases lay in between. Germline loops: CDR1 LGHDT, CDR2 YNNKEL (reference sequence). As DNA, the CDR3 is TGTGCCAGCAGAAACACTGGAAACACCATATATTTT. It encodes CASRNTGNTIYF.

This chain connects TRBV7-2 to TRBJ1-3; D gene unclear. The CDR3 covers 16 residues. Trimming cost V 5 bases and J 0 bases, with 14 bases left between them. Germline CDR1 and CDR2: SGHTA and FQGNSA. This CDR3 reads CASSPGRLCSGNTIYF. The CDR3 bases are TGTGCCAGCAGCCCTGGGAGGCTGTGCTCTGGAAACACCATATATTTT.

This clonotype was seen repeatedly, ten times or more. The CDR3 reads CASSAPRGTYNEQFF. CDR3 DNA sequence: TGTGCCAGCAGCGCGCCTAGGGGTACCTACAATGAGCAGTTCTTC. V gene TRBV11-3 combines with J gene TRBJ2-1; the D gene is possibly TRBD1 (5 bases). Germline assignment: CDR1 SGHNT and CDR2 YENEEA. The length of the CDR3 is 15 residues. The V end was cut by 5 bases, the J end by 2 bases, with 13 bases between.

This clonotype was detected many times. The gene calls are TRBV20-1 and TRBJ2-3; possibly TRBD2 for D (5 bases). The germline gives CDR1 DFQATT, CDR2 SNEGSKA (reference sequence). The CDR3 contains 17 residues. Trimming removed 3 bases from V and 3 bases from J, with 22 bases in between. CDR3 sequence: CSASRSGGREWTDTQYF. For the CDR3, the DNA is TGCAGTGCTAGTCGGAGCGGAGGCCGGGAATGGACAGATACGCAGTATTTT.

This clonotype was seen at least ten times. This CDR3 is CASSLAGSLTGELFF. For the CDR3, the DNA is TGTGCCAGCAGTCTGGCTGGCAGCCTCACCGGGGAGCTGTTTTTT. V and J are TRBV7-3 and TRBJ2-2; D remains unclear. CDR1 is SGHTA, CDR2 FQGTGA, per germline. The CDR3 totals 15 residues. V lost 6 bases, J lost 4 bases, and 15 bases lay in between.